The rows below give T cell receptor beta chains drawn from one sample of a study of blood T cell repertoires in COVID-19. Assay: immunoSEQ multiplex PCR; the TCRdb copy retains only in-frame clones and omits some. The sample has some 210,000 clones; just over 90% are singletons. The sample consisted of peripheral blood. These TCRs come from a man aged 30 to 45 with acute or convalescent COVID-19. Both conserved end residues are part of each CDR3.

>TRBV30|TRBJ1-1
CAWDPGRTEAFF
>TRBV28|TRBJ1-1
CASSSQGENTEAFF
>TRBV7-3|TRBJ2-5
CASSLTGGEGDTQYF
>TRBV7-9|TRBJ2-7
CASSMQGASYEQYF
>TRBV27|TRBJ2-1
CASRREGASYNEQFF
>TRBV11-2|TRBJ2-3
CASSKGGTDTQYF
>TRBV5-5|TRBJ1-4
CASSASTGLVEKLFF
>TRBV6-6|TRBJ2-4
CASSGQGMGAKNIQYF
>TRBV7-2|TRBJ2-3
CASSLVHTDTQYF
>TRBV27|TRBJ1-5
CASSFRGQVLNQPQHF
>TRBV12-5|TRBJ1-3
CASGQGAPGNTIYF
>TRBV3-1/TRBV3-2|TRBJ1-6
CASSRGGQGLGKYNSPLHF
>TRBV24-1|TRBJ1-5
CATSDLGPINQPQHF
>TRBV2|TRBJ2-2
CASSPTGRTGELFF
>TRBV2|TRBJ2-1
CASSDLASYNEQFF
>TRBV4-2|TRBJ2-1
CASSQRLAGERRQFF
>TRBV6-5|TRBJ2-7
CASSYGGNEQYF
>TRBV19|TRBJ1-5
CASTPLWGGGQPQHF
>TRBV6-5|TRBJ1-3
CASRARSRSGNTIYF
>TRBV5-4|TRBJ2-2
CASSLLTGGFEGELFF
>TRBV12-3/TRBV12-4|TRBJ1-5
CASSLKHVQPQHF
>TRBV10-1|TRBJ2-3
CASSEVRGGDTQYF
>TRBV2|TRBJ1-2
CASSVTGGDTYGYTF
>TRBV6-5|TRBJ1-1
CASQGGVTEAFF
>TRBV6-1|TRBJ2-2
CASSGRGTGHTGELFF
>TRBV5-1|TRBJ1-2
CASSLSGGVYGYTF
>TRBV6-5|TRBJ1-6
CASSYSASSYNSPLHF
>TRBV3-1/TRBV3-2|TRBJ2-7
CASSRLRTSDSYEQYF
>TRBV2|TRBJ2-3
CASKTGTSGGGTDTQYF
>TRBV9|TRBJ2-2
CASSPTGVGTGELFF
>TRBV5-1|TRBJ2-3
CASSFSGYSTDTQYF
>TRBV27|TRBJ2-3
CASSLLAGATDTQYF
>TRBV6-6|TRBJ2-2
CASSYSGRARTGELFF
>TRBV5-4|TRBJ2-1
CASSLGLALYNEQFF
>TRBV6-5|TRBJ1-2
CASRDREVSGYTF
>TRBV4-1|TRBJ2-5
CASSQAERGAQETQYF
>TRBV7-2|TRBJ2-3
CASSPAGGRSDTQYF
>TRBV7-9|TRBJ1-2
CASSPGGTLVYYGYTF
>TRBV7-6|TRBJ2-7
CASSSLAGSPLEQYF
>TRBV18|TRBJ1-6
CASSLLDSFNSPLHF
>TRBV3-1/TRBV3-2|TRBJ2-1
CASSLPTYNSEQFF
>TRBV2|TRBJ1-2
CASSLDRAYGYTF
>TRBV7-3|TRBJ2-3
CASSPTSARGGADTQYF
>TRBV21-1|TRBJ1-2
CASPRIPF
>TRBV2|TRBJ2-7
CASSLRRTGLINEQYF
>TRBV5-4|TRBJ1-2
CASSSREGYTF
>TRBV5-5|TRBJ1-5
CASSLEYRGGSNQPQHF
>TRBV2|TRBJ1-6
CASSDRGVGVGSPLHF
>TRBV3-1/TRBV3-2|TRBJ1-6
CASSQERETGYYNSPLHF
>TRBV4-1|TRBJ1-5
CASTLSGSNQPQHF
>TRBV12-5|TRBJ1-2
CASGLGGPRGGYGYTF
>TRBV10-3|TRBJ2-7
CATRRLEAGGEQYF
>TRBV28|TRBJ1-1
CASSSPGQHTEAFF
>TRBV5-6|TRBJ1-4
CASSSFPHKGEKLFF
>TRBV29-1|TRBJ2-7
CSVVSGTGLHEQYF
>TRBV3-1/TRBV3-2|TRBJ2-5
CASSPRHRGVETQYF
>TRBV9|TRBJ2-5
CASSGPGQGETQYF